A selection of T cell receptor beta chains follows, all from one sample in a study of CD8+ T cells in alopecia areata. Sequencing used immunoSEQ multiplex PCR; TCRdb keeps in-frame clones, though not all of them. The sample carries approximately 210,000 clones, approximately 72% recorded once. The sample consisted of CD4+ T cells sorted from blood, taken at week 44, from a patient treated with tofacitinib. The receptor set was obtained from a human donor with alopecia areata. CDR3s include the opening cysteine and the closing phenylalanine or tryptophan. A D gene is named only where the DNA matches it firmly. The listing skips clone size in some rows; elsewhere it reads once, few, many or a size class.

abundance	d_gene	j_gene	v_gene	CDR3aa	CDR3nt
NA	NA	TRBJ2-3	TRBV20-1	CSARTPEQYF	TGCAGTGCTAGGACTCCGGAGCAGTATTTT
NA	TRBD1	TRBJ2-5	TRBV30	CAWSFRRSAGGRLYF	TGTGCCTGGAGTTTTCGGCGATCTGCAGGGGGCCGATTGTACTTC
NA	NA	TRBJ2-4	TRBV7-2	CASSLARSGLDLAKNIQYF	TGTGCCAGCAGCTTAGCGCGGAGCGGCCTCGATTTAGCCAAAAACATTCAGTACTTC
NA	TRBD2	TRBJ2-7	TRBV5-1	CASSPSGEAYEQYF	TGCGCCAGCAGCCCTAGCGGGGAGGCCTACGAGCAGTACTTC
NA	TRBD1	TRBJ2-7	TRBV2	CASRIPGQGAHEQYF	TGTGCCAGCAGGATACCGGGACAGGGGGCCCACGAGCAGTACTTC
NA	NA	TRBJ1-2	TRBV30	CAWSQGEDYGYTF	TGTGCCTGGAGTCAGGGAGAGGACTATGGCTACACCTTC
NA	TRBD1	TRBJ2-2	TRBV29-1	CSVEDVGQGGAGELFF	TGCAGCGTTGAAGATGTCGGACAGGGTGGGGCCGGGGAGCTGTTTTTT
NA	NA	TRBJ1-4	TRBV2	CASSPGSPEEKLFF	TGTGCCAGCAGTCCGGGGTCACCTGAAGAAAAACTGTTTTTT
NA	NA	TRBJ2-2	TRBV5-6	CASSSRTRTGELFF	TGTGCCAGCAGCTCGAGGACCCGGACCGGGGAGCTGTTTTTT
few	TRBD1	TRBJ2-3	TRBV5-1	CASADRDRGHRGTDTQYF	TGCGCCAGCGCTGACCGGGACAGGGGGCATCGAGGCACAGATACGCAGTATTTT
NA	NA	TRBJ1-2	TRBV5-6	CASSLDTNYGYTF	TGTGCCAGCAGCTTGGACACCAACTATGGCTACACCTTC
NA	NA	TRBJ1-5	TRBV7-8	CASSSPTGNQPQHF	TGTGCCAGCAGCTCGCCGACAGGCAATCAGCCCCAGCATTTT
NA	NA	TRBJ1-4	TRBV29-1	CSVEVVGEKLFF	TGCAGCGTTGAAGTAGTCGGTGAAAAACTGTTTTTT
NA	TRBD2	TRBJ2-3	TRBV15	CATSPRARGGRNTDTQYF	TGTGCCACCAGTCCACGAGCTCGCGGGGGGCGGAACACAGATACGCAGTATTTT
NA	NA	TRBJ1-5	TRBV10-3	CAISGGGSNQPQHF	TGTGCCATCAGTGGTGGAGGTAGCAATCAGCCCCAGCATTTT
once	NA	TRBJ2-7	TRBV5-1	CARIPEYF	TGCGCCAGGATCCCGGAGTACTTC
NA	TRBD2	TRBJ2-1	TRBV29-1	CSATGTSGRYNEQFF	TGCAGCGCGACCGGGACTAGCGGGAGGTACAATGAGCAGTTCTTC
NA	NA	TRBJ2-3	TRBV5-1	CASSPPTPDTQYF	TGCGCCAGCAGTCCGCCTACACCAGATACGCAGTATTTT
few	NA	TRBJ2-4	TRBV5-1	CASSLSGDIQYF	TGCGCCAGCAGCTTGTCAGGAGACATTCAGTACTTC
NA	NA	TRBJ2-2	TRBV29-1	CSVDGGGLTGELFF	TGCAGCGTTGACGGCGGGGGCCTCACCGGGGAGCTGTTTTTT
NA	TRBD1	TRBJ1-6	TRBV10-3	CAISDADRGHSPLHF	TGTGCCATCAGTGATGCGGACAGGGGGCATTCACCCCTCCACTTT
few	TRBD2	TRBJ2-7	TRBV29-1	CSVQLAGGSYEQYF	TGCAGCGTACAACTAGCGGGGGGGTCCTACGAGCAGTACTTC
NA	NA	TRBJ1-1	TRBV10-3	CAISESGLLEAFF	TGTGCCATCAGTGAGTCTGGACTACTAGAAGCTTTCTTT
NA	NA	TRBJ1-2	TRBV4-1	CASSQGIDFYGYTF	TGCGCCAGCAGCCAAGGAATAGATTTCTATGGCTACACCTTC
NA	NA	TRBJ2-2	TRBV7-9	CASSDLRVDGELFF	TGTGCCAGCAGTGACCTCAGGGTGGACGGGGAGCTGTTTTTT
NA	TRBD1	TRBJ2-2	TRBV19	CASSTRGFNTGELFF	TGTGCCAGTAGTACCAGGGGGTTCAACACCGGGGAGCTGTTTTTT
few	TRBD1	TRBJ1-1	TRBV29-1	CSGDRAFF	TGCAGCGGGGACAGGGCTTTCTTT
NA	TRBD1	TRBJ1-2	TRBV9	CASSVEGTGARGYTF	TGTGCCAGCAGCGTAGAAGGAACAGGGGCTCGGGGCTACACCTTC
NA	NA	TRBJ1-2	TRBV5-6	CASSLREVVYGYTF	TGTGCCAGCAGCCTGAGGGAAGTCGTTTATGGCTACACCTTC
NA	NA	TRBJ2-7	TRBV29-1	CSVGSRGTDEQYF	TGCAGCGTTGGTAGCAGGGGAACCGACGAGCAGTACTTC
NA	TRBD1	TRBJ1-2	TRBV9	CASSPGQGLDGYTF	TGTGCCAGCAGCCCCGGACAGGGGCTCGATGGCTACACCTTC
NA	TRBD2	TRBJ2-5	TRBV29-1	CSVGAAGVTETQYF	TGCAGCGTTGGCGCAGCGGGGGTTACGGAGACCCAGTACTTC
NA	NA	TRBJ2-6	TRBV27	CASSPFSSGFLWANVLTF	TGTGCCAGCAGTCCCTTTTCCTCGGGGTTTTTGTGGGCCAACGTCCTGACTTTC
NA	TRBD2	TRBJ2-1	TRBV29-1	CSVDGIAGGSSSYNEQFF	TGCAGCGTTGATGGAATAGCGGGGGGCTCGAGCTCCTACAATGAGCAGTTCTTC
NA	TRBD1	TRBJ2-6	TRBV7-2	CASRPDRPSGANVLTF	TGTGCCAGCAGGCCGGACAGGCCCTCTGGGGCCAACGTCCTGACTTTC
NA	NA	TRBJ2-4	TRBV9	CASSVILGGIQYF	TGTGCCAGCAGCGTAATACTTGGTGGCATTCAGTACTTC
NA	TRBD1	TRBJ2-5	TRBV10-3	CAIGTGESGETQYF	TGTGCCATCGGCACAGGGGAGTCGGGAGAGACCCAGTACTTC
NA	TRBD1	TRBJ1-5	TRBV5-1	CASSLGDRAGNQPQHF	TGCGCCAGCAGCTTAGGGGACAGGGCTGGCAATCAGCCCCAGCATTTT
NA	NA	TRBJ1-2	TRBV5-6	CASSLAYGYTF	TGTGCCAGCAGCTTGGCCTATGGCTACACCTTC
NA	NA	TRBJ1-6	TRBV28	CASSGQPILNSPLHF	TGTGCCAGCAGCGGACAGCCCATACTTAATTCACCCCTCCACTTT
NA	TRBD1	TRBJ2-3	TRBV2	CASIRTGGRTDTQYF	TGTGCCAGCATCCGGACAGGGGGTCGCACAGATACGCAGTATTTT
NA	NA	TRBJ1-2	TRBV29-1	CSVASRLANYGYTF	TGCAGCGTTGCGTCCCGACTAGCTAACTATGGCTACACCTTC